The 19 T cell receptor beta chains below come from one sample, sequenced in a study of blood T cell repertoires in COVID-19. This table comes from immunoSEQ multiplex PCR, and its TCRdb copy is limited to in-frame clones, with some not included. The data show around 280,000 clones, roughly 86% seen once. Sequenced input: peripheral blood. The receptor set was obtained from a woman in her twenties or thirties who had recovered from COVID-19.

V gene TRBV5-1 combines with J gene TRBJ2-7; a weak D match, TRBD2 (6 bases). The CDR3 spans 12 residues. Per germline, CDR1 SGHRS and CDR2 YFSETQ. Trimming cost V 4 bases and J 6 bases, with 11 bases left between them. The DNA of the CDR3 is TGCGCCAGCAGCGGAGGGGTTGGCGAGCAGTACTTC. This codes for CASSGGVGEQYF.

The gene calls are TRBV7-2 and TRBJ2-1; 11 bases are a match to TRBD2. The J segment lost 12 bases and the V segment lost 5 bases, leaving 12 bases of the junction unmatched. The CDR3 extends over 15 amino acids. Germline assignment: CDR1 SGHTA and CDR2 FQGNSA. For the CDR3, the DNA is TGTGCCAGCAGCCAGGGACTAGCGGAAGCGGCGGGGCAGTTCTTC. As protein: CASSQGLAEAAGQFF.

This sequence joins TRBV11-3 and TRBJ2-5; D call uncertain. With 1 base removed from V and 5 bases from J, the gap between germline ends came to 11 bases. The CDR3 runs to 14 residues. Looked up from germline, CDR1 is SGHNT and CDR2 is YENEEA. This chain's CDR3 is CASSLGGAGETQYF. CDR3 DNA: TGTGCCAGCAGCTTAGGCGGAGCTGGGGAGACCCAGTACTTC.

A single count supports this clone. The chain combines TRBV24-1 with TRBJ2-1, with a possible D match to TRBD2 (5 bases). The length of the CDR3 is 15 residues. V was shortened by 2 bases and J by 3 bases, with 10 bases between the two germline ends. CDR1 KGHDR and CDR2 SFDVKD come from the germline V gene. CDR3 residues: CATSDSGSYYNEQFF. The DNA of the CDR3 is TGTGCCACCAGTGATTCTGGGAGTTACTACAATGAGCAGTTCTTC.

The chain is built from TRBV2 and TRBJ1-1; no reliable D call. Deletions cut 8 bases from V and 3 bases from J, with 10 bases between. Germline CDR1 reads SNHLY; CDR2 reads FYNNEI. The CDR3 totals 12 residues. The CDR3 DNA sequence: TGTGCCAGCGTCCTAGAGGACACTGAAGCTTTCTTT. The encoded protein is CASVLEDTEAFF.

This clone was recorded once. J is TRBJ1-6 and V is TRBV28; D is undetermined. The CDR3 has 16 amino acids. Germline lookup yields CDR1 MDHEN and CDR2 SYDVKM. Trimming stripped 2 bases from V and 0 bases from J, with 8 bases between. The CDR3 here is CASSLIGSSYNSPLHF. The CDR3 DNA follows: TGTGCCAGCAGTTTAATTGGGAGCTCCTATAATTCACCCCTCCACTTT.

The V gene is TRBV7-6, the J gene TRBJ1-1; D perhaps matches TRBD1 (5 bases). V was shortened by 5 bases and J by 1 base, with 8 bases between the two germline ends. In germline, CDR1 is SGHVS, CDR2 FNYEAQ. This CDR3 region has 13 residues. The CDR3 region has the DNA TGTGCCAGCAGCACCGGGGGGAACACTGAAGCTTTCTTT. It specifies CASSTGGNTEAFF.

The CDR3 spells CASSQGLQGGGETQYF. DNA of the CDR3: TGTGCCAGCAGCCAAGGTTTGCAAGGGGGTGGCGAGACCCAGTACTTC. The J gene is TRBJ2-5, the V gene TRBV14; perhaps TRBD1 as D (6 bases). V gave up 1 base and J gave up 5 bases, with 17 bases separating them. This CDR3 has 16 amino acids. Germline V gene data show CDR1 as SGHDN and CDR2 as FVKESK.

This clone was seen once. This chain joins TRBV2 and TRBJ2-3, with 7 bases lining up with TRBD2. The V and J ends lost 6 bases and 2 bases, in that order; junction bases with no gene match: 5. The CDR3 length is 14 residues. Looked up from germline, CDR1 is SNHLY and CDR2 is FYNNEI. The CDR3 is CASRWEGHTDTQYF. CDR3 DNA: TGTGCCAGCAGATGGGAGGGGCACACAGATACGCAGTATTTT.

The chain has TRBV10-1 and TRBJ2-2; 8 nucleotides align to TRBD1. CDR1 is WNHNN and CDR2 is SYGVQD in the germline V gene (reference sequence). This CDR3 is 21 amino acids long. Trimming cost V 2 bases and J 1 base; bases outside gene matches: 18. The CDR3 spells CASSESSWDRFNTRNTGELFF. The CDR3 region has the DNA TGCGCCAGCAGTGAGAGTAGCTGGGACAGGTTCAACACTAGGAACACCGGGGAGCTGTTTTTT.

CDR3 coding DNA: TGCGCCAGCAGCCGCCTGGGGATGGGAGGGACTGAAGCTTTCTTT. Translated, it gives CASSRLGMGGTEAFF. The chain joins TRBV4-1 to TRBJ1-1; D gene uncertain. Trimming removed 4 bases from V and 5 bases from J, with 17 bases in between. Per the germline V gene, CDR1 is MGHRA and CDR2 is YSYEKL. The CDR3 is 15 residues long.

This chain joins TRBV2 and TRBJ2-1; 10 bases fit TRBD2. The CDR3 covers 15 residues. Germline loops: CDR1 SNHLY, CDR2 FYNNEI. V shed 4 bases and J 6 bases; nucleotides not matched to a gene: 6. The CDR3 protein is CASSALAGVPNEQFF. CDR3 coding DNA: TGTGCCAGCAGTGCCCTAGCGGGAGTCCCCAATGAGCAGTTCTTC.

This chain's CDR3 is CASSDPRANTEAFF. In DNA form, the CDR3 reads TGTGCCAGCAGTGACCCGAGGGCGAACACTGAAGCTTTCTTT. The V call is TRBV2, the J call TRBJ1-1; no firm D call. V was trimmed by 3 bases and J by 1 base, leaving 9 bases between them. The CDR3 length is 14 residues. The germline gives CDR1 SNHLY, CDR2 FYNNEI.

The chain employs TRBV4-1 and TRBJ1-1; D is possibly TRBD1 (6 bases). V gave up 1 base and J gave up 5 bases, with 14 bases separating them. The CDR3 length is 15 residues. Germline V CDR1 and CDR2: MGHRA, YSYEKL. The CDR3, as DNA: TGCGCCAGCAGCCAAGGAGATGGGGGCAGGACTGAAGCTTTCTTT. It yields the protein CASSQGDGGRTEAFF.

The V and J genes are TRBV30 and TRBJ1-5, with a possible D match to TRBD1 (5 bases). The ends were cut back, 7 bases at V and 0 bases at J, with 19 bases in the middle. Germline assignment: CDR1 GTSNPN and CDR2 SVGIG (reference sequence). This CDR3 comprises 16 residues. The DNA for the CDR3 is TGTGCCTCGGGACTCCTCGGCCGGGATAGCAATCAGCCCCAGCATTTT. Its protein product is CASGLLGRDSNQPQHF.

The chain combines TRBV5-4 with TRBJ1-3; D ambiguous. This CDR3 spans 14 amino acids. The ends were cut back, 2 bases at V and 8 bases at J, with 14 bases in the middle. CDR1 and CDR2 (germline): SGHNT, YYREEE (reference sequence). In DNA, the CDR3 is TGTGCCAGCAGCTTCGACATAACGGTCTACACCATATATTTT. Its protein product is CASSFDITVYTIYF.

V and J are TRBV18 and TRBJ1-6, with 7 positions matching TRBD1. The CDR3 spans 14 residues. J gave up 6 bases and V 4 bases, and 3 bases lay outside the gene matches. Germline lookup yields CDR1 KGHSH and CDR2 LQKENI. CDR3 sequence: CASSLGQFNSPLHF. CDR3 coding DNA: TGTGCCAGCTCACTGGGACAGTTTAATTCACCCCTCCACTTT.

V usage is TRBV3-1 (or the pseudogene TRBV3-2) and J usage is TRBJ2-1, with TRBD1 as a possible D gene (6 bases). CDR1 and CDR2 (germline): LGHDT, YNNKEL (reference sequence). V lost 5 bases to trimming and J lost 14 bases, with 19 bases between them. The CDR3 is 13 residues long. The CDR3 loop is CASSVVPTGLEFF. DNA for the CDR3: TGTGCCAGCAGCGTAGTTCCTACAGGGTTAGAGTTCTTC.

This clone was seen once. V is TRBV7-2 and J is TRBJ2-7, with 8 bases aligning to TRBD1. Per germline, CDR1 SGHTA and CDR2 FQGNSA. This CDR3 comprises 15 residues. J gave up 3 bases and V 5 bases, and 9 bases lay outside the gene matches. CDR3 loop: CASSPGQGLIYEQYF. In DNA, the CDR3 is TGTGCCAGCAGCCCCGGACAGGGCCTCATCTACGAGCAGTACTTC.